This is a list of T cell receptor beta chains from one sample in a study of cytomegalovirus exposure and HLA in healthy donors. Clones were read by immunoSEQ multiplex PCR, and TCRdb kept only the in-frame ones, dropping some. The sample lists roughly 150,000 clones, around 80% occurring once. Sequenced input: PBMCs. The receptors were gathered from a woman between 40 and 55 years old in good health and CMV-seronegative. CDR3s include the opening cysteine and the closing phenylalanine or tryptophan. A D gene is named only where the DNA matches it firmly. Some rows have no size entry. The others give once, few or many, or a class for an expanded clone.

DNA | CDR3 | D | J | size | V
TGTGCCAGTAGGGAGAGTGGTGGTGGCTACACCTTC | CASRESGGGYTF | . | TRBJ1-2 | . | TRBV19
TGTGCCAGTAGTGGGACTAGCGGAAGTTCGCAGTATTTT | CASSGTSGSSQYF | TRBD2 | TRBJ2-3 | . | TRBV19
TGCAGCGCCTCAGGACAGGTCTCTGGAAACACCATATATTTT | CSASGQVSGNTIYF | TRBD1 | TRBJ1-3 | . | TRBV29-1
TGTGCCAGTAGAAGGTTCGAGGGTGGAAATGGAAACACCATATATTTT | CASRRFEGGNGNTIYF | . | TRBJ1-3 | . | TRBV19
TGTGCCAGCAGCTTGGCCAGCGGCTCCTACAATGAGCAGTTCTTC | CASSLASGSYNEQFF | . | TRBJ2-1 | . | TRBV5-5
TGTGCCAGCTCAGCGCAAAAGAACACTGAAGCTTTCTTT | CASSAQKNTEAFF | . | TRBJ1-1 | . | TRBV18
TGTGCCAGCAGTGAATCTTTATTTGGAACAGGTGTGTACGAGCAGTACTTC | CASSESLFGTGVYEQYF | . | TRBJ2-7 | . | TRBV6-1
TGTGCCAGCAGGGTACAGGGGACCTACGAGCAGTACTTC | CASRVQGTYEQYF | TRBD1 | TRBJ2-7 | once | TRBV6-4
TGTGCCAGCAGCGTAGTGACAGGCGCGAACACCGGGGAGCTGTTTTTT | CASSVVTGANTGELFF | . | TRBJ2-2 | . | TRBV9
TGCGCCAGCAGCCATCCAGGGTCCTTGGCCAAAAACAGTCAGTACTTC | CASSHPGSLAKNSQYF | . | TRBJ2-4 | . | TRBV4-1
TGTGCCAGCAGCTTTCTAAGCGGGCACGAGCAGTACTTC | CASSFLSGHEQYF | . | TRBJ2-7 | . | TRBV11-2
TGTGCCAGCAGCCAAGAAAAAGTCGGTCAGTACTTC | CASSQEKVGQYF | . | TRBJ2-4 | once | TRBV4-2
TGTGCCAGCAGCCCAGAACCTCAACAAGAGACCCAGTACTTC | CASSPEPQQETQYF | . | TRBJ2-5 | . | TRBV7-9
TGTGCCAGCAGTATATTTCGGGGGGCTAGCGGGAGTGGGGCGCAGTATTTT | CASSIFRGASGSGAQYF | TRBD2 | TRBJ2-3 | . | TRBV27
TGTGCCAGCAGCCCCCCTGGAAGCGGGAGGCGGGCCGGGGAGCTGTTTTTT | CASSPPGSGRRAGELFF | TRBD2 | TRBJ2-2 | . | TRBV9
TGCGCCAGCAGCAGACAAGCGGATCAGCCCCAGCATTTT | CASSRQADQPQHF | . | TRBJ1-5 | . | TRBV5-1
TGTGCCAGCAGCCTTTACTACAGGGAGAACACTGAAGCTTTCTTT | CASSLYYRENTEAFF | . | TRBJ1-1 | . | TRBV7-2
TGCGCCAGCAGCTGGGACATCGAGGGCTACACCTTC | CASSWDIEGYTF | . | TRBJ1-2 | . | TRBV5-1
TGTGCCAGCAAAAAAGGGCTGGGTCCGGGGGGAACCGGGGAGCTGTTTTTT | CASKKGLGPGGTGELFF | TRBD2 | TRBJ2-2 | once | TRBV28
TGCACCAGCCCCCGGGACTTCCGGTGGGACGAGCAGTACTTC | CTSPRDFRWDEQYF | . | TRBJ2-7 | once | TRBV1
TGTGCCAGCAGCGTAGCCCCAGCGGGGCTGTACAATGAGCAGTTCTTC | CASSVAPAGLYNEQFF | TRBD2 | TRBJ2-1 | few | TRBV9
TGTGCCAGCAGCGACAGTCGCTCTGGAAGCACCATATATTTT | CASSDSRSGSTIYF | . | TRBJ1-3 | . | TRBV5-4
TGCGCCAGCAGCTTGGACGGAGGCACTGAAGCTTTCTTT | CASSLDGGTEAFF | . | TRBJ1-1 | . | TRBV5-1
TGTGCCAGCAGCTTAGCGGTAGGGGGGGGAGCTTTCTTT | CASSLAVGGGAFF | . | TRBJ1-1 | . | TRBV7-2
TGTGCCAGCAGCTTGGGGACAGGGGCGAATAACTATGGCTACACCTTC | CASSLGTGANNYGYTF | TRBD1 | TRBJ1-2 | . | TRBV5-4
TGCGCCAGCAGCTTGGAACCGCCACAGAACACCGGGGAGCTGTTTTTT | CASSLEPPQNTGELFF | . | TRBJ2-2 | few | TRBV5-1
TGTGCCAGCCTGGGACAGACGAACACCGGGGAGCTGTTTTTT | CASLGQTNTGELFF | TRBD1 | TRBJ2-2 | once | TRBV7-2
TGTGCCAGCTCACCACTACTAGCGGGAGGGGATACGCAGTATTTT | CASSPLLAGGDTQYF | TRBD2 | TRBJ2-3 | . | TRBV18
TGTGCCAGCAGCTCACCATTGGGGGGAGATACGCAGTATTTT | CASSSPLGGDTQYF | . | TRBJ2-3 | . | TRBV7-3
TGTGCCAGCAGCCCATGGACCCGAGCCAGCGGGAGGGCATCGTACGAGCAGTACTTC | CASSPWTRASGRASYEQYF | TRBD2 | TRBJ2-7 | . | TRBV7-2
TGTGCCAGCAGCCCCGCTAGCGGGGGGGCTCTCAATGAGCAGTTCTTC | CASSPASGGALNEQFF | TRBD2 | TRBJ2-1 | . | TRBV25-1
TGTGCCAGCAGTTTACAGGGGGCATGGGATCAGCCCCAGCATTTT | CASSLQGAWDQPQHF | TRBD1 | TRBJ1-5 | . | TRBV28
TGCGCCAGCAGCTTACTTGGGGCCAATTCACCCCTCCACTTT | CASSLLGANSPLHF | . | TRBJ1-6 | . | TRBV5-1
TGTGCCAGCAGCTTACGACAGGAGTATGGCTACACCTTC | CASSLRQEYGYTF | . | TRBJ1-2 | . | TRBV7-2
TGTGCCAGCAGGCCGGGGGGGCGTTACAATGAGCAGTTCTTC | CASRPGGRYNEQFF | TRBD2 | TRBJ2-1 | . | TRBV6-5
TGTGCCAGCGGCTCCCAGGGTGGTGGCTACACCTTC | CASGSQGGGYTF | . | TRBJ1-2 | . | TRBV9
TGTGCCAGCAGCCTCGGGACTAGCGGCTACAATGAGCAGTTCTTC | CASSLGTSGYNEQFF | TRBD2 | TRBJ2-1 | . | TRBV7-3
TGTGCCAGCAGTGATGGGACAGGGGGTTCACCCCTCCACTTT | CASSDGTGGSPLHF | TRBD1 | TRBJ1-6 | . | TRBV2
TGTGCCAGCAGCCAATTGTGGAGAAAGGGGGATACGCAGTATTTT | CASSQLWRKGDTQYF | . | TRBJ2-3 | . | TRBV4-2
TGTGCCACGCGAAGCGGTGGGACTAGCGGGCATACGCAGTATTTT | CATRSGGTSGHTQYF | TRBD2 | TRBJ2-3 | . | TRBV28
TGTGCCAGCAGTAGGGACAGGGGCGGTCAGCCCCAGCATTTT | CASSRDRGGQPQHF | TRBD1 | TRBJ1-5 | once | TRBV11-2
TGTGCCAGCACCCAAAGTAGCTTCATCTACGAGCAGTACTTC | CASTQSSFIYEQYF | . | TRBJ2-7 | once | TRBV7-2
TGTGCCTGGAGTGGAGGAGGCGGAGAAAAACTGTTTTTT | CAWSGGGGEKLFF | . | TRBJ1-4 | . | TRBV30
TGTGCCAGCAGTGTCGACAGGGGCGAGCAGTACTTC | CASSVDRGEQYF | TRBD1 | TRBJ2-7 | . | TRBV6-1
TGTGCCAGCAGTGGTCAGGGCAACACTGAAGCTTTCTTT | CASSGQGNTEAFF | . | TRBJ1-1 | . | TRBV2
TGTGCCAGCAGTTACGATATTGACAGGGTGGGGTTCCAGTACTTC | CASSYDIDRVGFQYF | TRBD1 | TRBJ2-5 | . | TRBV6-5
TGCAGCGTTGAAGAGTGGGGGGGCCAGAACTATGGCTACACCTTC | CSVEEWGGQNYGYTF | . | TRBJ1-2 | . | TRBV29-1
TGCGCCAGCAGCTTGGGACAGGGTTATCATGAGCAGTTCTTC | CASSLGQGYHEQFF | TRBD1 | TRBJ2-1 | . | TRBV5-1
TGTGCCAGCAGCGTAGAACAGGGGGTGGGGGATACGCAGTATTTT | CASSVEQGVGDTQYF | TRBD1 | TRBJ2-3 | . | TRBV9